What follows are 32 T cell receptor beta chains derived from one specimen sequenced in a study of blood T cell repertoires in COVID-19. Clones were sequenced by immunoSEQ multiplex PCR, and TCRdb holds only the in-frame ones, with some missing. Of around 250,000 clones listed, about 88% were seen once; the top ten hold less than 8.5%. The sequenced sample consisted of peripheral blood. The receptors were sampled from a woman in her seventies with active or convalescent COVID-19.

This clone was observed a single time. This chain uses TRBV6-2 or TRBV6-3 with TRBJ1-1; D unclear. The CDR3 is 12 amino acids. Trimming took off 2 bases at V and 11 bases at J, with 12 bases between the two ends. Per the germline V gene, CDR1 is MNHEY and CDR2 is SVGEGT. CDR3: CASSYVVAWAFF. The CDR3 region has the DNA TGTGCCAGCAGTTACGTTGTGGCATGGGCTTTCTTT.

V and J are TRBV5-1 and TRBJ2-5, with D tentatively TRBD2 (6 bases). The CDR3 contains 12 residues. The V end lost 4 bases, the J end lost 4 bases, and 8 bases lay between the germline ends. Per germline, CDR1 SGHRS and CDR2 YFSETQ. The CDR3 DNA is TGCGCCAGCAGCGCGGAGGGAGAGACCCAGTACTTC. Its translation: CASSAEGETQYF.

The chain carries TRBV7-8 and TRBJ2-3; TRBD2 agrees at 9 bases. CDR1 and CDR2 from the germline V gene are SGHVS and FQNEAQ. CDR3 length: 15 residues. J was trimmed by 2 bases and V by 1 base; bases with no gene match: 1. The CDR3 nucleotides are TGTGCCAGCAGCTTAGTAGCGGGGGCCACAGATACGCAGTATTTT. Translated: CASSLVAGATDTQYF.

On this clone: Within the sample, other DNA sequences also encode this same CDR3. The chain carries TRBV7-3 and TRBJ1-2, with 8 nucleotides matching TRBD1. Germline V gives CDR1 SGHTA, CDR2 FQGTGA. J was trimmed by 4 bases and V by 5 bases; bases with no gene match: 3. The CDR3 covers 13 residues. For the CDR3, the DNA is TGTGCCAGCAGCCCCGGACAGGGCTATGGCTACACCTTC. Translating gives CASSPGQGYGYTF.

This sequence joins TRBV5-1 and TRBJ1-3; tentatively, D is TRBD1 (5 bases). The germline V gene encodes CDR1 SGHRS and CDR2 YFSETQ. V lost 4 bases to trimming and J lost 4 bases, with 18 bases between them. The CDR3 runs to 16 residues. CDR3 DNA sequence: TGCGCCAGCAGCCCCTTTGCTGTTGGGGCAGGAAACACCATATATTTT. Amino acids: CASSPFAVGAGNTIYF. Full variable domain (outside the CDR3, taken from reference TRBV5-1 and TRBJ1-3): KAGVTQTPRYLIKTRGQQVTLSCSPISGHRSVSWYQQTPGQGLQFLFEYFSETQRNKGNFPGRFSGRQFSNSRSEMNVSTLELGDSALYLCASSPFAVGAGNTIYFGEGSWLTVV.

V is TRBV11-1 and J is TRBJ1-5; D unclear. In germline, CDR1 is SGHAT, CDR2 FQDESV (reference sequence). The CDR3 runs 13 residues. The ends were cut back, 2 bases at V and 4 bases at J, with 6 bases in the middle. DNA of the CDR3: TGTGCCAGCAGCTTATTTGAGAATCAGCCCCAGCATTTT. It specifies CASSLFENQPQHF.

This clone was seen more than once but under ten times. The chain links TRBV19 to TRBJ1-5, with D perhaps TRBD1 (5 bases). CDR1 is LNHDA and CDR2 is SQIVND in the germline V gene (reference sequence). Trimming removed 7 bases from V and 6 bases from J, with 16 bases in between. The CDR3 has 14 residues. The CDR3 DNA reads TGTGCCAGTACCGGACAAGCCCTCGGTCAGCCCCAGCATTTT. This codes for CASTGQALGQPQHF.

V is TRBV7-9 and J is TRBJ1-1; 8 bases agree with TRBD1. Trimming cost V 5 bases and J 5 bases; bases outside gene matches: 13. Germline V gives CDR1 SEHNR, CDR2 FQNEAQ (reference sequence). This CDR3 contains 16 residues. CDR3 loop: CASSRLTGGPATEAFF. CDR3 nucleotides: TGTGCCAGCAGCAGGCTTACAGGGGGACCGGCTACTGAAGCTTTCTTT. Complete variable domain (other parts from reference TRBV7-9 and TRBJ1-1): DTGVSQNPRHKITKRGQNVTFRCDPISEHNRLYWYRQTLGQGPEFLTYFQNEAQLEKSRLLSDRFSAERPKGSFSTLEIQRTEQGDSAMYLCASSRLTGGPATEAFFGQGTRLTVV.

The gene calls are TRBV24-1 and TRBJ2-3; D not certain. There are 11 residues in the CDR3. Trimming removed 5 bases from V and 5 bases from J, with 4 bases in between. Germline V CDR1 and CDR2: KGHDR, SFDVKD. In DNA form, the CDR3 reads TGTGCCACCAGTGTTAGAGATACGCAGTATTTT. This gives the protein CATSVRDTQYF.

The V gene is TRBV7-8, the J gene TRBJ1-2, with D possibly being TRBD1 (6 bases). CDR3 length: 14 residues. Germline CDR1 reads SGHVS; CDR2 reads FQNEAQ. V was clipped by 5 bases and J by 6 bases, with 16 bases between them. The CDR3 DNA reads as TGTGCCAGCAGCCGGGGGGGGCTCCTGGATGGCTACACCTTC. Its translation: CASSRGGLLDGYTF.

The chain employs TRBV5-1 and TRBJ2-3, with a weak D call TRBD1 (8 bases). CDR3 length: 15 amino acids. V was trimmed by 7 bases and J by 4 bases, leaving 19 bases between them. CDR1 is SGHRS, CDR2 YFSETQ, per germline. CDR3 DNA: TGCGCCAGCTCACAGGGGGGGTCGGTGGCAGATACGCAGTATTTT. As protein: CASSQGGSVADTQYF.

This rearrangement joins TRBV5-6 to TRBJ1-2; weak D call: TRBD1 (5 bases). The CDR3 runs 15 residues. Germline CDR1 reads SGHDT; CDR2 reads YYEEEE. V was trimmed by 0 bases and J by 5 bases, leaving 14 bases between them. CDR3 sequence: CASSLEGVPLYGYTF. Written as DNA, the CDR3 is TGTGCCAGCAGCTTGGAAGGGGTCCCGCTTTATGGCTACACCTTC.

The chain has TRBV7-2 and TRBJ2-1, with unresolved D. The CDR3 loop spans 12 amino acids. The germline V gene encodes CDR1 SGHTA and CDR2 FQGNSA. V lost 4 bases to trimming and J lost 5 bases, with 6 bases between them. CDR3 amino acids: CASSSVHNEQFF. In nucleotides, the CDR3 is TGTGCCAGCAGCTCCGTTCACAATGAGCAGTTCTTC.

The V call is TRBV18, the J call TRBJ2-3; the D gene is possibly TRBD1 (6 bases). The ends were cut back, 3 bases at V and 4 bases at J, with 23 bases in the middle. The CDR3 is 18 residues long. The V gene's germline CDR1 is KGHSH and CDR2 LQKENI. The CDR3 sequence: CASSPNPSRGPRADTQYF. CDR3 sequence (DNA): TGTGCCAGCTCACCTAACCCAAGCAGGGGACCAAGAGCAGATACGCAGTATTTT.

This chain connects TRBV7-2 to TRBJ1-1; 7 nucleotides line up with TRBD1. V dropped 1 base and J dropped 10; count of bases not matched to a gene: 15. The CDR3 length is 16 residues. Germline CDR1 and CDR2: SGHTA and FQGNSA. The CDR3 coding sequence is TGTGCCAGCAGCTTAGGTTTTTGGACAGGCACTGATGGAGCTTTCTTT. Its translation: CASSLGFWTGTDGAFF. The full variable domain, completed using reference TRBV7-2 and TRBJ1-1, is GAGVSQSPSNKVTEKGKDVELRCDPISGHTALYWYRQSLGQGLEFLIYFQGNSAPDKSGLPSDRFSAERTGGSVSTLTIQRTQQEDSAVYLCASSLGFWTGTDGAFFGQGTRLTVV.

Here the CDR3 reads CASSAGTGITTGELFF. The CDR3 DNA sequence: TGTGCCAGCAGTGCCGGGACAGGAATCACCACAGGGGAGCTGTTTTTT. This sequence joins TRBV6-4 and TRBJ2-2; TRBD1 agrees at 8 bases. Unmatched junction bases numbered 12, after V lost 4 bases and J lost 8 bases. The germline CDR1 and CDR2 sequences are MRHNA and SNTAGT. The CDR3 has 16 residues.

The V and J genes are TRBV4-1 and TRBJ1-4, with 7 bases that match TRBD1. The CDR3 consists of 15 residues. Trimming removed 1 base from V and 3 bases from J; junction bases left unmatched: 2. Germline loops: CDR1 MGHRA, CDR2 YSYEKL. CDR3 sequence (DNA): TGCGCCAGCAGCCAAGGACAGGGCGCTAATGAAAAACTGTTTTTT. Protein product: CASSQGQGANEKLFF.

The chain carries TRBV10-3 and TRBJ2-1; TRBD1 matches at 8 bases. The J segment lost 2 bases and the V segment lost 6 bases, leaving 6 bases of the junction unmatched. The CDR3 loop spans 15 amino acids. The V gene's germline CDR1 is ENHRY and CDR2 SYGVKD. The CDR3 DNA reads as TGTGCCATCAGCCGAGGACAGGGTCCCTACAATGAGCAGTTCTTC. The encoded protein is CAISRGQGPYNEQFF.

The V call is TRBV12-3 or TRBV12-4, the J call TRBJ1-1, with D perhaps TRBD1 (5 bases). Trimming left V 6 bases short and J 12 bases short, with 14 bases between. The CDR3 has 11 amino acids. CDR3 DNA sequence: TGTGCCAGCAGCCGCCGGGGGAATACTTTCTTT. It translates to CASSRRGNTFF.

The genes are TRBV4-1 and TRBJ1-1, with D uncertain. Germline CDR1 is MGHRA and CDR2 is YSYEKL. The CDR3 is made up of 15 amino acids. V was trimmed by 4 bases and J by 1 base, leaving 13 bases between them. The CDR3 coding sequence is TGCGCCAGCAGCCCACTCTCGACGGGGAACACTGAAGCTTTCTTT. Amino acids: CASSPLSTGNTEAFF.

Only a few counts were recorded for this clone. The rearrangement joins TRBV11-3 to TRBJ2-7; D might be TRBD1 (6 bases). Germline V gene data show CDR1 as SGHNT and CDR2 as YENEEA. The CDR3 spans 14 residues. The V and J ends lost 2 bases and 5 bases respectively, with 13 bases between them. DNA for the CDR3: TGTGCCAGCAGCTTATTCTCCGCAGGGGACGAGCAGTACTTC. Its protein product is CASSLFSAGDEQYF. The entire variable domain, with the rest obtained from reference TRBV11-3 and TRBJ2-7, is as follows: EAGVVQSPRYKIIEKKQPVAFWCNPISGHNTLYWYLQNLGQGPELLIRYENEEAVDDSQLPKDRFSAERLKGVDSTLKIQPAELGDSAVYLCASSLFSAGDEQYFGPGTRLTVT.

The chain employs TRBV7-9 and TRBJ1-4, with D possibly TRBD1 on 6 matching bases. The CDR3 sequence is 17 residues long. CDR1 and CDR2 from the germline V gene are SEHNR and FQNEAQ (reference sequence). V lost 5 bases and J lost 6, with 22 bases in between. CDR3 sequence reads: CASSPRTVSYKYEKLFF. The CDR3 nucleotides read TGTGCCAGCAGCCCCAGGACAGTTTCCTATAAATATGAAAAACTGTTTTTT.

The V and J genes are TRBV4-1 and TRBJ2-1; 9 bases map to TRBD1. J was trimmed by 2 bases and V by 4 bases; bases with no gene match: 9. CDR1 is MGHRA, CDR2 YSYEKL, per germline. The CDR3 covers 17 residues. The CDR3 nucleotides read TGCGCCAGCAGCCGCCGACAGGGGGAATACCCCTACAATGAGCAGTTCTTC. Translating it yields CASSRRQGEYPYNEQFF.

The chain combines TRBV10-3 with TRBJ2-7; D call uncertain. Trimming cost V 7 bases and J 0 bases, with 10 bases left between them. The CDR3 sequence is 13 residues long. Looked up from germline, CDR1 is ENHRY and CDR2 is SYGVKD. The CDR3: CAITYDNSYEQYF. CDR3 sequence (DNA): TGTGCCATCACCTACGACAACTCCTACGAGCAGTACTTC.

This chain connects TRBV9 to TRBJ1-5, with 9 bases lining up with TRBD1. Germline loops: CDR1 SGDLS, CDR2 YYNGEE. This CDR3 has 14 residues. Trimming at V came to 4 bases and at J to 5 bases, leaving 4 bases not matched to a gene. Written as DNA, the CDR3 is TGTGCCAGCAGCCCGGGACAGGGTGATCAGCCCCAGCATTTT. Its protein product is CASSPGQGDQPQHF.

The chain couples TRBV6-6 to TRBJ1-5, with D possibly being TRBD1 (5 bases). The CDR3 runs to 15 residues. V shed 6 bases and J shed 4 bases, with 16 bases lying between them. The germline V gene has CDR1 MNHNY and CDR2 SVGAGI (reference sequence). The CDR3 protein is CASSPSRVGNQPQHF. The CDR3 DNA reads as TGTGCCAGCAGCCCGAGCAGGGTGGGGAATCAGCCCCAGCATTTT.

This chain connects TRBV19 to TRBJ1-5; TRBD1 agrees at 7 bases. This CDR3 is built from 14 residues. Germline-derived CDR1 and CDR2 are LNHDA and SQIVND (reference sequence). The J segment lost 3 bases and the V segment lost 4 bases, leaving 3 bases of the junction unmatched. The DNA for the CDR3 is TGTGCCAGTAGTAGAGGACAGGACAATCAGCCCCAGCATTTT. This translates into CASSRGQDNQPQHF.

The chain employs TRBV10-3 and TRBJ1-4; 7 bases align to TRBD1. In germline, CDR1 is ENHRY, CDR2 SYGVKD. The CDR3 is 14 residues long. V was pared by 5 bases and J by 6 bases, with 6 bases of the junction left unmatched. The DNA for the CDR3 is TGTGCCATCAGTTCTGACAGGGAGGATGAAAAACTGTTTTTT. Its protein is CAISSDREDEKLFF.

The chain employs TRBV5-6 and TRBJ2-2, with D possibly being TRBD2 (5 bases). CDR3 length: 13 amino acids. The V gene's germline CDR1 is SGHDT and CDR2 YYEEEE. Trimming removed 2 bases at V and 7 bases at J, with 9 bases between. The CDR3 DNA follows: TGTGCCAGCAGCTTAGTTGGAGGCGGGGAGCTGTTTTTT. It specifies CASSLVGGGELFF.

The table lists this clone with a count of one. CDR3 in amino acids: CASSLAPGVHEQYF. CDR3 nucleotides: TGCGCCAGCAGCTTGGCCCCAGGGGTCCACGAGCAGTACTTC. V gene TRBV5-1 combines with J gene TRBJ2-7; tentatively, D is TRBD1 (6 bases). The CDR3 has 14 amino acids. The V end lost 0 bases, the J end lost 5 bases, and 12 bases lay between the germline ends. In germline, CDR1 is SGHRS, CDR2 YFSETQ.

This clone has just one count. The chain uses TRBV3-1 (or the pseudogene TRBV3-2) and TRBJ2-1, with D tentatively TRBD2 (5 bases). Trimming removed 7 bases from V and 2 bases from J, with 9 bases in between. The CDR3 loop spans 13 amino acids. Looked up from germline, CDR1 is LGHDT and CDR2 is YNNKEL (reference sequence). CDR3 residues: CASTLGTYNEQFF. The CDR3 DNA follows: TGTGCCAGCACTCTCGGGACCTACAATGAGCAGTTCTTC.

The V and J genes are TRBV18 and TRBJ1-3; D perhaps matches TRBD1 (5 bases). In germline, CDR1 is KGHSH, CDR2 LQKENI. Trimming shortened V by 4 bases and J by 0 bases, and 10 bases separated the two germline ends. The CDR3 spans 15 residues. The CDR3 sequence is CASSLSGNSGNTIYF. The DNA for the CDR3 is TGTGCCAGCTCACTTTCAGGGAACTCTGGAAACACCATATATTTT.